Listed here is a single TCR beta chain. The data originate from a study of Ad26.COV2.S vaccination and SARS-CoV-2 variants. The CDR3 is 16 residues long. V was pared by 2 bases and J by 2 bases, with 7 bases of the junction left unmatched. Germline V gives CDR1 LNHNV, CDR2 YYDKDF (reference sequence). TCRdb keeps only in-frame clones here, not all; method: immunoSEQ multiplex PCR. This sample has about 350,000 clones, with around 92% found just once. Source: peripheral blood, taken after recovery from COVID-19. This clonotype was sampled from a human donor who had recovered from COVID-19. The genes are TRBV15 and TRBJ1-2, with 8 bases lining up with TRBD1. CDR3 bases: TGTGCCACCAGCAGATTGACAGGGGACGCCAACTATGGCTACACCTTC. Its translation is CATSRLTGDANYGYTF. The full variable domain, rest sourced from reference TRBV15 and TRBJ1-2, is DAMVIQNPRYQVTQFGKPVTLSCSQTLNHNVMYWYQQKSSQAPKLLFHYYDKDFNNEADTPDNFQSRRPNTSFCFLDIRSPGLGDTAMYLCATSRLTGDANYGYTFGSGTRLTVV.